The 12 T cell receptor beta chains reported below all come from one sample, sequenced in a study of blood T cell repertoires in COVID-19. Here immunoSEQ multiplex PCR was the method, and the copy in TCRdb shows in-frame clones only, minus some. This table has around 280,000 clones, about nine tenths appearing once. The sample consisted of PBMCs or T cells enriched from blood (not recorded which). The source of these receptors is a woman aged 40-49 years who had recovered from COVID-19.

The V call is TRBV5-1, the J call TRBJ2-5; the D gene is possibly TRBD2 (5 bases). V lost 7 bases and J lost 5, with 18 bases in between. CDR1 and CDR2 (germline): SGHRS, YFSETQ. The CDR3 has 14 residues. The CDR3: CASALEGQGETQYF. The CDR3, as DNA: TGCGCCAGCGCCTTAGAGGGTCAAGGGGAGACCCAGTACTTC. Supplemented by reference TRBV5-1 and TRBJ2-5, the full variable domain reads KAGVTQTPRYLIKTRGQQVTLSCSPISGHRSVSWYQQTPGQGLQFLFEYFSETQRNKGNFPGRFSGRQFSNSRSEMNVSTLELGDSALYLCASALEGQGETQYFGPGTRLLVL.

The V call is TRBV6-5, the J call TRBJ2-7, with 9 nucleotides matching TRBD2. Per the germline V gene, CDR1 is MNHEY and CDR2 is SVGAGI. The CDR3 has 15 residues. Trimming at V came to 8 bases and at J to 3 bases, leaving 11 bases not matched to a gene. The CDR3 nucleotides read TGTGCCAGCGGAACCGGTGGTAGCGGGGGCTACGAGCAGTACTTC. This translates into CASGTGGSGGYEQYF.

V and J are TRBV10-3 and TRBJ1-6, with 9 nucleotides matching TRBD1. Germline CDR1 is ENHRY and CDR2 is SYGVKD. The CDR3 covers 14 residues. Germline trimming cut 5 bases from V and 14 bases from J; bases unmatched to any gene: 10. Here the CDR3 reads CAISPGTGINTLHF. The CDR3 nucleotides are TGTGCCATCAGTCCCGGGACAGGGATTAACACCCTCCACTTT.

The CDR3 DNA sequence: TGCGCCAGCAGCTTTGCGGGGGCCGGCTATGGCTACACCTTC. Its protein product is CASSFAGAGYGYTF. This rearrangement joins TRBV5-1 to TRBJ1-2; D perhaps matches TRBD1 (6 bases). Trimming left V 2 bases short and J 4 bases short, with 12 bases between. The CDR3 length is 14 residues. Germline V gene lookup returns CDR1 SGHRS and CDR2 YFSETQ.

The rearrangement joins TRBV19 to TRBJ2-1; 12 bases fit TRBD2. The CDR3 has 15 amino acids. Trimming removed 5 bases from V and 10 bases from J; junction bases left unmatched: 9. Germline V CDR1 and CDR2: LNHDA, SQIVND (reference sequence). The CDR3: CASSPPTSGSREQFF. DNA of the CDR3: TGTGCCAGTAGTCCACCGACTAGCGGGAGTCGGGAGCAGTTCTTC.

The rearrangement uses TRBV21-1 and TRBJ1-2; TRBD1 is the table's D call, not checked against the DNA. TRBV21-1 is noted as a pseudogene. CDR3 length equals 21 residues. The CDR3 here is CASSTQRGQGGGLNTNYGYTF. The CDR3 DNA reads TGTGCCAGCAGCACCCAAAGGGGACAGGGCGGGGGCTTAAACACTAACTATGGCTACACCTTC.

V and J are TRBV4-1 and TRBJ1-4; TRBD1 matches 9 bases. V lost 3 bases to trimming and J lost 4 bases; unmatched junction nucleotides: 12. Germline CDR1 MGHRA, CDR2 YSYEKL. The CDR3 sequence is 18 residues long. The CDR3 protein is CASSQLKTTGGFNEKLFF. The CDR3 coding sequence is TGCGCCAGCAGCCAGCTTAAGACGACAGGGGGTTTTAATGAAAAACTGTTTTTT.

V is TRBV6-5 and J is TRBJ2-7; 8 bases fit TRBD2. Losses at the gene ends were 6 bases for V and 7 bases for J; bases not matched to a gene: 5. The CDR3 has 12 amino acids. The germline CDR1 and CDR2 sequences are MNHEY and SVGAGI. The DNA for the CDR3 is TGTGCCAGCAGCCCCCGCGGGGGGGAGCAGTACTTC. Translated, it gives CASSPRGGEQYF.

The chain has TRBV7-9 and TRBJ2-5; TRBD2 matches at 10 bases. Per the germline V gene, CDR1 is SEHNR and CDR2 is FQNEAQ (reference sequence). Trimming at V came to 5 bases and at J to 4 bases, leaving 4 bases not matched to a gene. The CDR3 is made up of 14 amino acids. The CDR3: CASSLSGGPETQYF. In nucleotides, the CDR3 is TGTGCCAGCAGCCTTAGCGGGGGGCCAGAGACCCAGTACTTC.

The V gene is TRBV10-3, the J gene TRBJ2-3; 7 nucleotides line up with TRBD2. This CDR3 region has 13 residues. The trim removed 6 bases at V and 4 bases at J, leaving 4 bases unmatched. Germline CDR1 is ENHRY and CDR2 is SYGVKD. Here the CDR3 DNA reads TGTGCCATCAGAGGGAGGGTTCCAGATACGCAGTATTTT. Its protein is CAIRGRVPDTQYF.

The rearrangement joins TRBV5-1 to TRBJ2-3; possible D gene TRBD2, 6 bases. V lost 4 bases and J 0 bases, leaving 9 bases between the germline ends. Germline V gene lookup returns CDR1 SGHRS and CDR2 YFSETQ. The CDR3 sequence is 14 residues long. The DNA of the CDR3 is TGCGCCAGCAGCAGGGCGGGGAGCACAGATACGCAGTATTTT. This sequence encodes CASSRAGSTDTQYF.

V usage is TRBV6-4 and J usage is TRBJ2-1; 10 bases fit TRBD2. The CDR3 runs 15 residues. CDR1 and CDR2 (germline): MRHNA, SNTAGT. J lost 4 bases, V lost 5 bases, and 5 bases had no gene match. The CDR3 sequence is CASSKGLARYNEQFF. The CDR3 region has the DNA TGTGCCAGCAGTAAGGGACTAGCGAGGTACAATGAGCAGTTCTTC.